Shown below are 23 T cell receptor beta chains from a single sample sequenced in a study of neurological immune-mediated disorders. MiXCR, applied by TCRdb to the 5' RACE reads, yields one record per CDR3 protein. The repertoire holds tens of thousands of distinct CDR3 sequences, 2% to 3% seen once, with about 1% in the top ten. The sample comprised PBMCs. The receptors shown here come from a woman aged 30 to 39 with multiple sclerosis.

At least ten counts were recorded for this clonotype. The chain couples TRBV24-1 to TRBJ1-5; D uncertain. V was trimmed by 4 bases and J by 4 bases, leaving 16 bases between them. The CDR3 has 16 residues. CDR1 is KGHDR and CDR2 is SFDVKD in the germline V gene. The CDR3 region has the DNA TGTGCCACCAGTGACCCGCAAGCGCCCGGGAATCAGCCCCAGCATTTT. Amino acids: CATSDPQAPGNQPQHF.

In this sample, this clonotype turned up many times. The rearrangement joins TRBV29-1 to TRBJ2-2; D may match TRBD1 or TRBD2 (5 bases each). The CDR3 is 14 residues long. Germline-derived CDR1 and CDR2 are SQVTM and ANQGSEA. Trimming removed 3 bases from V and 8 bases from J, with 16 bases in between. The CDR3 DNA reads as TGCAGCGTTGATCCGGGACGCAGGACAGGGGAGCTGTTTTTT. Protein sequence: CSVDPGRRTGELFF.

This clonotype appeared a few times. A clone one base away is much larger, so this may be a read error. The V call is TRBV10-3, the J call TRBJ1-6; 9 positions match TRBD1. Germline V gives CDR1 ENHRY, CDR2 SYGVKD. CDR3 length equals 17 residues. CDR3 nucleotide sequence: TGTGCCATCAGTGAGTCTACCGGGACAGGGTCCACCTCACCCCTCAACTTT. Protein sequence: CAISESTGTGSTSPLNF.

This clonotype showed up many times. This sequence joins TRBV27 and TRBJ2-7; 7 nucleotides line up with TRBD2. Germline assignment: CDR1 MNHEY and CDR2 SMNVEV (reference sequence). V lost 5 bases to trimming and J lost 3 bases; unmatched junction nucleotides: 7. The CDR3 totals 14 residues. The DNA for the CDR3 is TGTGCCAGCAGTCCGGACGGGGGGTTCTACGAGCAGTACTTC. It is translated as CASSPDGGFYEQYF.

This clonotype was picked up many times. The chain joins TRBV5-4 to TRBJ2-5; no definite D call. Between the trimmed V and J ends, which lost 4 bases and 5 bases, there was a span of 9 bases. Germline CDR1 is SGHNT and CDR2 is YYREEE (reference sequence). CDR3 length: 12 amino acids. The CDR3 nucleotides are TGTGCCAGCAGCCGAGAGGCGGAGACCCAGTACTTC. This gives the protein CASSREAETQYF.

This clonotype has at least ten counts. This chain links TRBV29-1 with TRBJ2-7, with a tentative D call TRBD1 (7 bases). This CDR3 is built from 12 residues. V was cut by 5 bases and J by 7 bases, with 15 bases left in between. The germline CDR1 and CDR2 sequences are SQVTM and ANQGSEA. CDR3 sequence (DNA): TGCAGCGTTCCTCGACAGGGAGGTGAGCAGTACTTC. Amino acids: CSVPRQGGEQYF.

This clonotype was seen ten or more times. The rearrangement uses TRBV20-1 and TRBJ2-1, with TRBD2 identical over 8 bases. Unmatched junction bases numbered 7, after V lost 1 base and J lost 5 bases. The CDR3 is 15 amino acids. The germline gives CDR1 DFQATT, CDR2 SNEGSKA (reference sequence). Here the CDR3 DNA reads TGCAGTGCTAGAGCTCAGGCGGGGGGTAACAATGAGCAGTTCTTC. It is translated as CSARAQAGGNNEQFF.

This clonotype was detected many times. The rearrangement links TRBV9 to TRBJ2-1; D uncertain. Trimming took off 0 bases at V and 5 bases at J, with 6 bases between the two ends. Germline CDR1 reads SGDLS; CDR2 reads YYNGEE. The CDR3 contains 13 residues. The CDR3 DNA reads as TGTGCCAGCAGCGTAGAAGGTAACAATGAGCAGTTCTTC. Its protein product is CASSVEGNNEQFF.

This clonotype was detected ten times or more. The chain has TRBV7-6 and TRBJ2-1, with 7 bases lining up with TRBD1. In germline, CDR1 is SGHVS, CDR2 FNYEAQ. Trimming at V came to 5 bases and at J to 7 bases, leaving 8 bases not matched to a gene. The CDR3 is made up of 14 amino acids. CDR3 protein: CASSQRQGKNEQFF. The DNA of the CDR3 is TGTGCCAGCAGCCAACGACAGGGTAAAAATGAGCAGTTCTTC. Full variable domain (missing parts from reference TRBV7-6 and TRBJ2-1): GAGVSQSPRYKVTKRGQDVALRCDPISGHVSLYWYRQALGQGPEFLTYFNYEAQQDKSGLPNDRFSAERPEGSISTLTIQRTEQRDSAMYRCASSQRQGKNEQFFGPGTRLTVL.

This clonotype was detected ten times or more. This chain joins TRBV10-3 and TRBJ2-5, with TRBD1 as a possible D gene (5 bases). The germline gives CDR1 ENHRY, CDR2 SYGVKD. V lost 5 bases to trimming and J lost 5 bases, with 9 bases between them. The CDR3 sequence is 12 residues long. CDR3: CAISLKGETQYF. CDR3 sequence (DNA): TGTGCCATCAGTCTCAAGGGGGAGACCCAGTACTTC.

This clonotype was seen repeatedly, ten times or more. The chain is built from TRBV6-6 and TRBJ1-1; 8 bases match TRBD1. The CDR3 spans 16 residues. Unmatched junction bases numbered 11, after V lost 7 bases and J lost 1 base. Germline CDR1 and CDR2: MNHNY and SVGAGI (reference sequence). CDR3 residues: CASTFPRDRRNTEAFF. DNA for the CDR3: TGTGCCAGCACCTTTCCCCGGGACAGGAGGAACACTGAAGCTTTCTTT.

This clonotype was found many times. The rearrangement links TRBV20-1 to TRBJ1-4; D unresolved. In germline, CDR1 is DFQATT, CDR2 SNEGSKA (reference sequence). Trimming shortened V by 6 bases and J by 4 bases, and 15 bases separated the two germline ends. The CDR3 extends over 14 amino acids. CDR3 DNA: TGCAGTGCACCGGACTGGACTGTTAATGAAAAACTGTTTTTT. Amino acid sequence: CSAPDWTVNEKLFF.

V gene TRBV20-1 combines with J gene TRBJ1-1; D is undetermined. Trimming stripped 2 bases from V and 4 bases from J, with 11 bases between. CDR3 length: 13 amino acids. Germline V CDR1 and CDR2: DFQATT, SNEGSKA (reference sequence). The CDR3, as DNA: TGCAGTGCTAGACGGGAGATGGGCACTGAAGCTTTCTTT. Translating gives CSARREMGTEAFF.

The table lists this clonotype with many counts. The chain uses TRBV4-3 and TRBJ1-2, with D unresolved. This CDR3 region has 14 residues. V was shortened by 1 base and J by 13 bases, with 19 bases between the two germline ends. The V gene's germline CDR1 is LGHNA and CDR2 YSLEER. The CDR3, as DNA: TGCGCCAGCAGCCAAGGTGCTAGGCAGAGCAAGGCCACCTTC. Its translation is CASSQGARQSKATF.

This clonotype was counted at least ten times. This chain uses TRBV24-1 with TRBJ2-1; 11 nucleotides align to TRBD1. V lost 6 bases and J lost 15; bases outside the gene matches: 21. The length of the CDR3 is 17 residues. CDR1 is KGHDR and CDR2 is SFDVKD in the germline V gene. The CDR3 DNA sequence: TGTGCCACCAGTAGGAATCCCGTACCGGGACAGGGGGGGTCTTGGTTCTTC. The encoded protein is CATSRNPVPGQGGSWFF.

This clonotype was detected ten times or more. The gene calls are TRBV6-5 and TRBJ2-5, with 8 bases fitting TRBD1. Germline CDR1 is MNHEY and CDR2 is SVGAGI. V gave up 0 bases and J gave up 7 bases; unmatched junction bases: 10. CDR3 length: 16 residues. CDR3 in DNA: TGTGCCAGCAGTTACTCGGAACAGGGGGTATCCGGGACCCAGTACTTC. It codes for CASSYSEQGVSGTQYF.

This clonotype was found many times. This chain connects TRBV6-6 to TRBJ1-5; D possibly corresponds to TRBD1 (6 bases). V was shortened by 5 bases and J by 1 base, with 12 bases between the two germline ends. The V gene's germline CDR1 is MNHNY and CDR2 SVGAGI (reference sequence). The length of the CDR3 is 15 residues. In nucleotides, the CDR3 is TGTGCCAGCAGTCCGGACAGAAGCAGCAATCAGCCCCAGCATTTT. Its protein is CASSPDRSSNQPQHF.

Comment on this clonotype: Germline and junction disagree at one end, which may indicate a read error. The chain carries TRBV28 and TRBJ1-6; no reliable D call. Germline lookup yields CDR1 MDHEN and CDR2 SYDVKM. The CDR3 covers 13 residues. CDR3 protein: CASSSRNNSTLNF. For the CDR3, the DNA is TGTGCCAGCAGTTCTCGGAATAATTCAACCCTCAACTTT.

This clonotype was detected ten times or more. V gene TRBV20-1 combines with J gene TRBJ2-1; D possibly corresponds to TRBD2 (5 bases). CDR1 DFQATT and CDR2 SNEGSKA come from the germline V gene (reference sequence). CDR3 length: 17 amino acids. Trimming shortened V by 6 bases and J by 6 bases, and 27 bases separated the two germline ends. The CDR3 protein is CSAIPGRAGQLVNEQFF. In DNA form, the CDR3 reads TGCAGTGCGATACCCGGGCGGGCCGGCCAATTAGTCAATGAGCAGTTCTTC.

There are many counts of this clonotype. The CDR3 coding sequence is TGTATGACTTTAAGCTCCTACAATGAGCAGTTCTTC. It translates to CMTLSSYNEQFF. The chain joins TRBV24-1 to TRBJ2-1, with D uncertain. CDR1 KGHDR and CDR2 SFDVKD come from the germline V gene. The CDR3 covers 12 residues.

The table lists this clonotype with many counts. The chain combines TRBV15 with TRBJ2-1; the match to TRBD2 covers 12 bases. Germline V gene sequence: CDR1 LNHNV, CDR2 YYDKDF (reference sequence). This CDR3 is built from 15 residues. This CDR3 reads CAASSGRAMYNEQFF. For the CDR3, the DNA is TGTGCGGCATCTAGCGGGAGGGCCATGTACAATGAGCAGTTCTTC.

In this sample, this clonotype turned up many times. The chain carries TRBV7-8 and TRBJ2-1, with 11 bases that match TRBD2. The CDR3 is 15 amino acids. V dropped 4 bases and J dropped 6; count of bases not matched to a gene: 5. The germline V gene has CDR1 SGHVS and CDR2 FQNEAQ. In DNA, the CDR3 is TGTGCCAGCAGCTACCTCGGGACTAGCGGCAATGAGCAGTTCTTC. Residues: CASSYLGTSGNEQFF.

This clonotype occurred many times. V and J are TRBV6-2 or TRBV6-3 and TRBJ2-1, with 7 bases identical to TRBD2. Germline CDR1 is MNHEY and CDR2 is SVGEGT. The CDR3 is 16 amino acids. Germline trimming cut 6 bases from V and 8 bases from J; bases unmatched to any gene: 16. CDR3 nucleotides: TGTGCCAGCAGCGACGGGAGGATCTTTGGGAATTATGAGCAGTTCTTC. It yields the protein CASSDGRIFGNYEQFF.